The next 10 T cell receptor beta chains were all read from a single sample in a study of T-cell reconstitution after alpha-beta-depleted transplantation in children. Unique molecular identifiers featured in how the TCRbeta library was prepared. TCRdb re-analysed the PCR reads in MiXCR, keeping a single row per CDR3 protein. The sample records 230,000 or so distinct CDR3 sequences, approximately 9.8% being singletons. Source: PBMCs from the stem cell graft donor, taken from the stem cell graft. The source is a human donor who donated a stem cell graft to a child with SCID.

This clonotype occurred many times. The chain has TRBV5-1 and TRBJ2-1, with D possibly being TRBD2 (5 bases). V was cut by 4 bases and J by 9 bases, with 23 bases left in between. This CDR3 region has 16 residues. Germline CDR1 is SGHRS and CDR2 is YFSETQ. The CDR3 loop reads CASSATSRIEGSEQFF. DNA for the CDR3: TGCGCCAGCAGCGCAACCTCTAGGATTGAGGGAAGTGAGCAGTTCTTC.

This clonotype was picked up many times. This chain links TRBV5-1 with TRBJ2-5, with 9 bases matching TRBD1. CDR3 length equals 14 residues. The ends lost 4 bases at V and 5 bases at J; junction bases unmatched: 6. Germline CDR1 is SGHRS and CDR2 is YFSETQ. The CDR3 region is CASSTTGGSETQYF. DNA of the CDR3: TGCGCCAGCAGCACTACAGGGGGCTCGGAGACCCAGTACTTC.

This chain joins TRBV5-1 and TRBJ1-2; maybe TRBD1 (5 bases). V dropped 4 bases and J dropped 4 bases, with 11 bases sitting between them. Germline CDR1 and CDR2: SGHRS and YFSETQ. There are 13 residues in the CDR3. The CDR3 reads CASSPGRTYGYTF. CDR3 in DNA: TGCGCCAGCAGCCCAGGGCGCACCTATGGCTACACCTTC.

This rearrangement joins TRBV5-5 to TRBJ2-7, with D perhaps matching TRBD1 (6 bases). Germline assignment: CDR1 SGHKS and CDR2 YYEKEE (reference sequence). Trimming removed 0 bases from V and 7 bases from J, with 14 bases in between. The CDR3 runs to 14 residues. For the CDR3, the DNA is TGTGCCAGCAGCTTGGATGCAGGGGTGGGGGAGCAGTACTTC. This translates into CASSLDAGVGEQYF.

This chain connects TRBV5-1 to TRBJ1-1; D may be TRBD1 (6 bases). V lost 2 bases and J lost 4, with 18 bases in between. Germline V gives CDR1 SGHRS, CDR2 YFSETQ. The CDR3 has 16 amino acids. Written as DNA, the CDR3 is TGCGCCAGCAGCTTCGGGGGGCCGAGGGATACCACTGAAGCTTTCTTT. Translated, it gives CASSFGGPRDTTEAFF.

This rearrangement joins TRBV2 to TRBJ2-1, with unresolved D. Trimming took off 6 bases at V and 4 bases at J, with 7 bases between the two ends. Germline loops: CDR1 SNHLY, CDR2 FYNNEI. The CDR3 totals 12 residues. The CDR3 DNA follows: TGTGCCAGCAGGGGCCAGTACAATGAGCAGTTCTTC. As protein: CASRGQYNEQFF.

This clonotype came up many times. The J gene is TRBJ1-4, the V gene TRBV5-1, with 8 bases aligning to TRBD1. With 4 bases clipped from V and 10 bases from J, the junction kept 9 bases outside the gene matches. Per the germline V gene, CDR1 is SGHRS and CDR2 is YFSETQ. The CDR3 runs 14 residues. The CDR3, as DNA: TGCGCCAGCAGCCCGGACAGGGCCGGCGGAAAACTGTTTTTT. Its translation: CASSPDRAGGKLFF.

This clonotype was observed at least ten times. This chain joins TRBV28 and TRBJ2-7; 10 nucleotides agree with TRBD1. CDR3 length equals 13 residues. Germline V gives CDR1 MDHEN, CDR2 SYDVKM. With V trimmed by 2 bases and J by 12 bases, 7 bases remained unmatched. This chain's CDR3 is CASSLTPGQGWYF. As DNA, the CDR3 is TGTGCCAGCAGTTTAACCCCGGGACAGGGGTGGTACTTC.

The chain joins TRBV4-3 to TRBJ1-1; possibly TRBD1 for D (5 bases). There are 15 residues in the CDR3. The V end lost 3 bases, the J end lost 4 bases, and 15 bases lay between the germline ends. Germline V gene lookup returns CDR1 LGHNA and CDR2 YSLEER. The CDR3 region has the DNA TGCGCCAGCAGCCAGGGGGATTGGGGAGGCACTGAAGCTTTCTTT. It encodes CASSQGDWGGTEAFF.

This clonotype was detected many times. V gene TRBV24-1 combines with J gene TRBJ1-4, with 8 bases aligning to TRBD1. The J segment lost 0 bases and the V segment lost 0 bases, leaving 5 bases of the junction unmatched. The germline V gene encodes CDR1 KGHDR and CDR2 SFDVKD. The CDR3 length is 18 residues. Here the CDR3 reads CATSDLIWTGPTNEKLFF. The CDR3 bases are TGTGCCACCAGTGATTTGATCTGGACAGGGCCAACTAATGAAAAACTGTTTTTT.